The 7 T cell receptor beta chains below all came from one sample that was sequenced in a study of T cell changes during pregnancy in multiple sclerosis. Sequenced by immunoSEQ multiplex PCR; TCRdb stores in-frame clones only, minus some. Of tens of thousands of clones listed, 88% are singletons. Source: CD4+ T cells from peripheral blood mononuclear cells, taken in the first trimester of pregnancy. The receptors were sampled from a female donor with multiple sclerosis, enrolled in a pregnancy study.

This chain uses TRBV5-1 with TRBJ1-4; 8 bases are a match to TRBD1. Germline V lookup: CDR1 SGHRS, CDR2 YFSETQ. Trimming took 3 bases from V and 1 from J; bases not matched to a gene: 5. This CDR3 is built from 16 residues. CDR3 residues: CASSSGQGGTNEKLFF. The CDR3, as DNA: TGCGCCAGCAGCTCAGGACAGGGCGGAACTAATGAAAAACTGTTTTTT.

The genes are TRBV11-3 and TRBJ2-7; the D gene is possibly TRBD1 (5 bases). CDR1 SGHNT and CDR2 YENEEA come from the germline V gene. V was pared by 1 base and J by 6 bases, with 10 bases between. There are 13 residues in the CDR3. This CDR3 reads CASSLGARGEQYF. Here the CDR3 DNA reads TGTGCCAGCAGCTTAGGTGCTAGGGGCGAGCAGTACTTC.

The CDR3 reads CAARTSGSPYEQYF. The CDR3 DNA follows: TGTGCCGCCCGGACTAGCGGGAGCCCCTACGAGCAGTACTTC. The genes are TRBV10-3 and TRBJ2-7, with 13 bases fitting TRBD2. The germline V gene encodes CDR1 ENHRY and CDR2 SYGVKD. The CDR3 is 14 amino acids. V was pared by 11 bases and J by 2 bases, with 6 bases of the junction left unmatched.

This sequence joins TRBV19 and TRBJ2-1, with 7 bases fitting TRBD1. This CDR3 has 14 residues. CDR1 is LNHDA, CDR2 SQIVND, per germline (reference sequence). Trimming took 2 bases from V and 5 from J; bases not matched to a gene: 3. CDR3 DNA: TGTGCCAGTAGTATATTAACAGGGGACAATGAGCAGTTCTTC. It translates to CASSILTGDNEQFF.

The chain combines TRBV5-6 with TRBJ2-2; 9 positions match TRBD1. Germline V gives CDR1 SGHDT, CDR2 YYEEEE. The V and J ends lost 4 bases and 11 bases, in that order; junction bases with no gene match: 6. The CDR3 extends over 13 amino acids. CDR3 protein: CASSIGQGFELFF. In DNA, the CDR3 is TGTGCCAGCAGCATCGGACAGGGGTTCGAGCTGTTTTTT. The whole variable domain, filled in from reference TRBV5-6 and TRBJ2-2, reads DAGVTQSPTHLIKTRGQQVTLRCSPKSGHDTVSWYQQALGQGPQFIFQYYEEEERQRGNFPDRFSGHQFPNYSSELNVNALLLGDSALYLCASSIGQGFELFFGEGSRLTVL.

In its sample, this clone was seen a few times. This chain joins TRBV4-1 and TRBJ1-1, with 8 positions matching TRBD1. Germline CDR1 MGHRA, CDR2 YSYEKL. Trimming cost V 5 bases and J 6 bases; bases outside gene matches: 8. CDR3 length: 14 amino acids. CDR3 nucleotides: TGCGCCAGCAGCGAGGCAGGGGGCAGGTCTGAAGCTTTCTTT. Protein sequence: CASSEAGGRSEAFF.

The gene calls are TRBV5-1 and TRBJ2-7; possibly TRBD2 for D (6 bases). CDR1 and CDR2 from the germline V gene are SGHRS and YFSETQ. The CDR3 extends over 15 amino acids. V was shortened by 0 bases and J by 2 bases, with 12 bases between the two germline ends. The CDR3: CASSLEPSATYEQYF. Here the CDR3 DNA reads TGCGCCAGCAGCTTGGAGCCTAGCGCGACCTACGAGCAGTACTTC.